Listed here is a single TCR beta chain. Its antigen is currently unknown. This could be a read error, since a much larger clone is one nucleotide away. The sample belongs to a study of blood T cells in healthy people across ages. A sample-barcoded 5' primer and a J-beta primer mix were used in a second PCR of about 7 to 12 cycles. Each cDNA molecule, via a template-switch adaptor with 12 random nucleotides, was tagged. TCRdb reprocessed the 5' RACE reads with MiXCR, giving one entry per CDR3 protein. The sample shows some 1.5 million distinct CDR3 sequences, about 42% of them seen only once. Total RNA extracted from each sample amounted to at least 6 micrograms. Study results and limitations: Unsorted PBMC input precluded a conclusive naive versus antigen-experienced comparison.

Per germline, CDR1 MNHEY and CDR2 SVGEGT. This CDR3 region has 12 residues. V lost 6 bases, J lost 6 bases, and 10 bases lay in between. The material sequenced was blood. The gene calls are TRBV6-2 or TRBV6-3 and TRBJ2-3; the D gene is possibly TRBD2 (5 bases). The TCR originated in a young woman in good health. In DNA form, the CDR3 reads TGTGCCAGCAGCGGACTGGTGGATACGCAGTATTTT. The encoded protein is CASSGLVDTQYF.